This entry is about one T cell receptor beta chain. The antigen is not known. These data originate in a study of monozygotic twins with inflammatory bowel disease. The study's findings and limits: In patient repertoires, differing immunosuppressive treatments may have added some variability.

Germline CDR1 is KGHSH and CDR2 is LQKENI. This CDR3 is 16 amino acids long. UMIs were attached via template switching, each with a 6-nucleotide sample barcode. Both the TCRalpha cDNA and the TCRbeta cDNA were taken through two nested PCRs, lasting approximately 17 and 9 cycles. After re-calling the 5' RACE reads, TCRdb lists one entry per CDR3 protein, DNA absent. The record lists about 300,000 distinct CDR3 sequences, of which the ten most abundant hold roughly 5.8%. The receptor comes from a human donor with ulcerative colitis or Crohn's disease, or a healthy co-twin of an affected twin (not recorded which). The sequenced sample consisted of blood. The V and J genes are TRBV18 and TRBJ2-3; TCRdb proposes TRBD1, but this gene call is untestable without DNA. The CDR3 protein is CASSPSWTGRTDTQYF.